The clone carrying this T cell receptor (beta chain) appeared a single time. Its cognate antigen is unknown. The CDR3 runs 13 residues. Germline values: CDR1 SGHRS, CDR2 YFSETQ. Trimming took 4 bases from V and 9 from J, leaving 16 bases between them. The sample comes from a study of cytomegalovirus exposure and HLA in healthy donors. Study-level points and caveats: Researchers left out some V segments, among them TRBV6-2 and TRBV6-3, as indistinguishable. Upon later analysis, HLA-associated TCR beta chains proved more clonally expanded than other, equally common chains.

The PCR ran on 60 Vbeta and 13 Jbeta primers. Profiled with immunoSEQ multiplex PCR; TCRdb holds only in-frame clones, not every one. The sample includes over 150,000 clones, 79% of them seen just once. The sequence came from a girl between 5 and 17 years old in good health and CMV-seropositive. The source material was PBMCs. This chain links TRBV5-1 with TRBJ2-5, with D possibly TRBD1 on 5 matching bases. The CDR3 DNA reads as TGCGCCAGCAGCCAGGCACAGGTCGGTGCCCAGTACTTC. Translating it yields CASSQAQVGAQYF.